These 20 T cell receptor beta chains were sequenced from one sample in a study of beta chain features in type 1 diabetes. Their antigens are not known. Study-level findings and limits: Within each of all four CD4+ subsets, Type 1 diabetes patients had TCRB CDR3s that were moderately but significantly shorter.

All of the isolated RNA was reverse transcribed, so expressed TCRB transcripts were sequenced. The data were produced by immunoSEQ multiplex PCR, yet TCRdb's version contains in-frame clones alone and is incomplete. The sample has some 280,000 clones, roughly an eighth seen once. Sequenced input: naive CD4+ T cells from blood. These receptor sequences come from a man younger than 45 with type 1 diabetes.

The rearrangement links TRBV18 to TRBJ1-4, with D unresolved. Trimming shortened V by 2 bases and J by 5 bases, and 12 bases separated the two germline ends. The germline gives CDR1 KGHSH, CDR2 LQKENI. This CDR3 has 15 amino acids. The CDR3 coding sequence is TGTGCCAGCTCACCAGCTAGAAGTCGGAATGAAAAACTGTTTTTT. It specifies CASSPARSRNEKLFF.

The chain couples TRBV11-2 to TRBJ2-4, with 11 bases lining up with TRBD1. Germline CDR1 reads SGHAT; CDR2 reads FQNNGV. The CDR3 extends over 15 amino acids. J gave up 9 bases and V 4 bases, and 8 bases lay outside the gene matches. The CDR3 reads CASSSGQGAYSIQYF. In nucleotides, the CDR3 is TGTGCCAGCAGCTCAGGACAGGGGGCGTATAGCATTCAGTACTTC.

The chain has TRBV7-9 and TRBJ2-5; TRBD1 agrees at 8 bases. Trimming removed 6 bases from V and 4 bases from J; junction bases left unmatched: 4. The length of the CDR3 is 13 residues. Per the germline V gene, CDR1 is SEHNR and CDR2 is FQNEAQ (reference sequence). The chain's CDR3 is CASRTGAGETQYF. The CDR3 coding sequence is TGTGCCAGCAGGACAGGGGCGGGAGAGACCCAGTACTTC. The variable domain in full, completed from reference TRBV7-9 and TRBJ2-5, reads DTGVSQNPRHKITKRGQNVTFRCDPISEHNRLYWYRQTLGQGPEFLTYFQNEAQLEKSRLLSDRFSAERPKGSFSTLEIQRTEQGDSAMYLCASRTGAGETQYFGPGTRLLVL.

This chain uses TRBV9 with TRBJ2-2; weak D call: TRBD2 (5 bases). V gave up 0 bases and J gave up 1 base, with 7 bases separating them. Germline V gene sequence: CDR1 SGDLS, CDR2 YYNGEE. This CDR3 spans 15 amino acids. The CDR3 DNA sequence: TGTGCCAGCAGCGTAGCTAGCAGGAACACCGGGGAGCTGTTTTTT. This encodes CASSVASRNTGELFF.

A note on this clone: The same CDR3 can be traced to other DNA sequences in this sample. The genes are TRBV30 and TRBJ1-5; D may be TRBD1 (5 bases). Looked up from germline, CDR1 is GTSNPN and CDR2 is SVGIG (reference sequence). Trimming stripped 2 bases from V and 4 bases from J, with 9 bases between. This CDR3 has 13 residues. This CDR3 is CAWSSSGNQPQHF. The CDR3 DNA reads as TGTGCCTGGAGTTCTTCAGGGAATCAGCCCCAGCATTTT.

This sequence joins TRBV29-1 and TRBJ1-1; 7 bases agree with TRBD1. CDR1 is SQVTM and CDR2 is ANQGSEA in the germline V gene. The CDR3 runs to 13 residues. V lost 4 bases and J lost 4; bases outside the gene matches: 6. The CDR3 coding sequence is TGCAGCGTTGTGAGGGGGCCGGGCACTGAAGCTTTCTTT. This gives the protein CSVVRGPGTEAFF.

This chain links TRBV2 with TRBJ2-1; 7 bases align to TRBD2. This CDR3 comprises 11 residues. Germline CDR1 SNHLY, CDR2 FYNNEI. V shed 8 bases, J shed 9 bases, and the junction held 4 bases outside the gene matches. The CDR3 loop is CASSGTTEQFF. The CDR3 coding sequence is TGTGCCAGCTCCGGGACTACTGAGCAGTTCTTC.

In its sample, this clone was seen a few times. The sample carries other DNA sequences with the same CDR3. This chain uses TRBV7-2 with TRBJ2-3; no definite D call. V was pared by 5 bases and J by 3 bases, with 6 bases between. Looked up from germline, CDR1 is SGHTA and CDR2 is FQGNSA. The CDR3 covers 12 residues. The chain's CDR3 is CASSPRTDTQYF. The CDR3 DNA reads TGTGCCAGCAGCCCCCGGACAGATACGCAGTATTTT.

DNA of the CDR3: TGTGCCAGCAGCTTGGGGCAGGGGAACACTGAAGCTTTCTTT. This encodes CASSLGQGNTEAFF. The chain recombines TRBV4-2 with TRBJ1-1, with a tentative D call TRBD1 (5 bases). The CDR3 covers 14 residues. From germline, CDR1 is LGHNA and CDR2 YNFKEQ. Trimming left V 5 bases short and J 1 base short, with 11 bases between.

V and J are TRBV5-1 and TRBJ2-1; 11 nucleotides line up with TRBD2. Germline CDR1 is SGHRS and CDR2 is YFSETQ. This CDR3 is 20 amino acids long. V lost 2 bases to trimming and J lost 0 bases; unmatched junction nucleotides: 13. CDR3 DNA: TGCGCCAGCAGCTTTCTTCCCGGGACTAGCGGCTCGAGCTCCTACAATGAGCAGTTCTTC. Translated, it gives CASSFLPGTSGSSSYNEQFF. Full variable domain (outside the CDR3, taken from reference TRBV5-1 and TRBJ2-1): KAGVTQTPRYLIKTRGQQVTLSCSPISGHRSVSWYQQTPGQGLQFLFEYFSETQRNKGNFPGRFSGRQFSNSRSEMNVSTLELGDSALYLCASSFLPGTSGSSSYNEQFFGPGTRLTVL.

This clone was detected only a few times. The J gene is TRBJ2-5, the V gene TRBV7-7, with no clear D. Germline loops: CDR1 SSHAT, CDR2 FNYEAQ (reference sequence). V was pared by 4 bases and J by 13 bases, with 10 bases between. The CDR3 runs to 10 residues. CDR3 sequence (DNA): TGTGCCAGCAGCTCCTTCGTTCTGTACTTC. Translating gives CASSSFVLYF. The entire variable domain, with the rest obtained from reference TRBV7-7 and TRBJ2-5, is as follows: GAGVSQSPRYKVTKRGQDVTLRCDPISSHATLYWYQQALGQGPEFLTYFNYEAQPDKSGLPSDRFSAERPEGSISTLTIQRTEQRDSAMYRCASSSFVLYFGPGTRLLVL.

This clone has a handful of counts. This chain joins TRBV4-1 and TRBJ2-7, with 12 bases lining up with TRBD2. Germline trimming cut 4 bases from V and 5 bases from J; bases unmatched to any gene: 9. The CDR3 runs to 16 residues. The germline CDR1 and CDR2 sequences are MGHRA and YSYEKL. The CDR3 DNA is TGCGCCAGCAGCCGAGTGACTAGCGGGAGTTTCAACGAGCAGTACTTC. Amino acid sequence: CASSRVTSGSFNEQYF.

This clone appeared a few times. The rearrangement links TRBV28 to TRBJ1-1, with a possible D match to TRBD1 (5 bases). V lost 10 bases, J lost 1 base, and 19 bases lay in between. The CDR3 runs to 15 residues. Germline-derived CDR1 and CDR2 are MDHEN and SYDVKM. The CDR3 coding sequence is TGTGCCACCACACTCGGAGGGGCTGGGAACACTGAAGCTTTCTTT. This translates into CATTLGGAGNTEAFF.

This clone was found a few times. The chain links TRBV2 to TRBJ2-7; a possible D gene is TRBD2 (6 bases). This CDR3 comprises 15 residues. Per germline, CDR1 SNHLY and CDR2 FYNNEI. The ends were cut back, 6 bases at V and 0 bases at J, with 15 bases in the middle. This chain's CDR3 is CASRGLRSHSYEQYF. The CDR3 DNA sequence: TGTGCCAGCAGGGGACTCAGATCCCACTCCTACGAGCAGTACTTC.

This chain joins TRBV2 and TRBJ2-1, with D tentatively TRBD2 (6 bases). V was pared by 4 bases and J by 7 bases, with 17 bases between. Looked up from germline, CDR1 is SNHLY and CDR2 is FYNNEI. The CDR3 contains 15 residues. CDR3: CASSVSGAGLNEQFF. The CDR3 coding sequence is TGTGCCAGCAGTGTATCTGGAGCGGGCCTAAATGAGCAGTTCTTC.

This clone was observed a few times. This sequence joins TRBV7-3 and TRBJ1-3; tentative D call: TRBD1 (5 bases). The CDR3 runs to 15 residues. Germline V lookup: CDR1 SGHTA, CDR2 FQGTGA. V lost 1 base and J 2 bases, leaving 9 bases between the germline ends. CDR3 sequence reads: CASSLNGGAGNTIYF. The CDR3 DNA follows: TGTGCCAGCAGCTTAAATGGAGGGGCTGGAAACACCATATATTTT.

This chain connects TRBV5-4 to TRBJ2-1, with 8 bases lining up with TRBD2. CDR3 size: 13 residues. Germline CDR1 SGHNT, CDR2 YYREEE (reference sequence). J lost 8 bases, V lost 10 bases, and 11 bases had no gene match. In DNA, the CDR3 is TGTGCCCAAGAGATAGCGGGGCAGGATGAGCAGTTCTTC. Protein sequence: CAQEIAGQDEQFF.

This clone came up a few times. Written as DNA, the CDR3 is TGTGCCAGCAGCTTAGCGGGCGCTAGCGGCTACTACGAGCAGTACTTC. Its translation: CASSLAGASGYYEQYF. The rearrangement uses TRBV7-2 and TRBJ2-7; the match to TRBD2 covers 7 bases. V shed 0 bases and J 3 bases; nucleotides not matched to a gene: 8. The germline V gene encodes CDR1 SGHTA and CDR2 FQGNSA. The CDR3 extends over 16 amino acids.

This clone was counted between two and nine times. The J gene is TRBJ2-7, the V gene TRBV30; 7 bases line up with TRBD1. J gave up 6 bases and V 1 base, and 6 bases lay outside the gene matches. The CDR3 consists of 13 residues. Germline V gives CDR1 GTSNPN, CDR2 SVGIG (reference sequence). The CDR3 nucleotides are TGTGCCTGGAGTGCTTACAGGGGCCTCGAGCAGTACTTC. Its protein product is CAWSAYRGLEQYF.

This clone occurred a few times. This chain connects TRBV28 to TRBJ2-1; D is possibly TRBD2 (6 bases). Germline V gives CDR1 MDHEN, CDR2 SYDVKM. Trimming took 6 bases from V and 10 from J, leaving 13 bases between them. CDR3 length equals 12 residues. CDR3 nucleotides: TGTGCCAGCAGGCTATCGGGGGACGAGCAGTTCTTC. Its translation is CASRLSGDEQFF.